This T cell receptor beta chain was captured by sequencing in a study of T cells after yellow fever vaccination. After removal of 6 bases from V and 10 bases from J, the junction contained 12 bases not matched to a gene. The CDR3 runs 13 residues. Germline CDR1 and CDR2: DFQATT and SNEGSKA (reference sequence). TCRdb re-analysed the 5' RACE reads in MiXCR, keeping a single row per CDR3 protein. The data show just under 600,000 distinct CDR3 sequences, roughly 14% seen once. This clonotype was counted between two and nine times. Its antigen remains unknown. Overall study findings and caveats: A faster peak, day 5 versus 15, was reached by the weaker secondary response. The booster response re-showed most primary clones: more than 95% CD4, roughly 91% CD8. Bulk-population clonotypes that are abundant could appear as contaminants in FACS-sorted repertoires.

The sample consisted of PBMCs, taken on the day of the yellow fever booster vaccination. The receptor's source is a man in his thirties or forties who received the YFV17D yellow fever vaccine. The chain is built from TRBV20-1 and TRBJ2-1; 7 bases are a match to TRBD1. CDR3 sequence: CSAWSTGAREQFF. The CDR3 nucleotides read TGCAGTGCCTGGAGCACAGGGGCACGAGAGCAGTTCTTC.